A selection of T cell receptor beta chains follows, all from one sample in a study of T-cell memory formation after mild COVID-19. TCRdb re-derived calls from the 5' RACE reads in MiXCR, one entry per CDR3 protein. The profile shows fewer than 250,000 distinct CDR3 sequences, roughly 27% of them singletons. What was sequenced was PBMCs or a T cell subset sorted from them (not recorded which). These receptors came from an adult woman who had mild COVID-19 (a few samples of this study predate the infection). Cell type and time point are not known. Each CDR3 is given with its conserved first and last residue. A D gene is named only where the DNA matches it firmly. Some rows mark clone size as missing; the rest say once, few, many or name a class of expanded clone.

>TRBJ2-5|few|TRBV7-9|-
TGTGCCAGTCGCTCCGGGAGAGCAGGAGAGACCCAGTACTTC
CASRSGRAGETQYF
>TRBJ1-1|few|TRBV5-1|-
TGCGCCAGCAGCTTGGGAGGGCTGGACACTGAAGCTTTCTTT
CASSLGGLDTEAFF
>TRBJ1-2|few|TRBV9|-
TGTGCCAGCAGCGTAGCTACGTCGGGGGCCTATGGCTACACCTTC
CASSVATSGAYGYTF
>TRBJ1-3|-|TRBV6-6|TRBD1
TGTGCCAGCAGTTACGTGTCGCGGACAGGAAGCTCTGGAAACACCATATATTTT
CASSYVSRTGSSGNTIYF
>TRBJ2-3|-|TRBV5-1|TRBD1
TGCGCCAGCAGCTCAGGGACAGGTGGAGGGACAGATACGCAGTATTTT
CASSSGTGGGTDTQYF
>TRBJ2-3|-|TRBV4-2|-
TGTGCCAGCAGCCAAGATGGGATGCTGGATACGCAGTATTTT
CASSQDGMLDTQYF
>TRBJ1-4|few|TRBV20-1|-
TGCAGTGCTAGTGGCGGGTCGGCAACTAATGAAAAACTGTTTTTT
CSASGGSATNEKLFF
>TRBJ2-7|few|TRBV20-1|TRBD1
TGCAGTGCCCCCGGGACAGGGGTCCTCGAGCAGTACTTC
CSAPGTGVLEQYF
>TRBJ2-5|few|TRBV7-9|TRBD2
TGTGCCAGCAGCTCCGATGGGCGCGGGAGGGACGGTGTGAAGACCCAGTACTTC
CASSSDGRGRDGVKTQYF
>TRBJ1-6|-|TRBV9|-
TGTGCCAGCAGCGGGGACCTGGCTTCACCCCTCCACTTT
CASSGDLASPLHF
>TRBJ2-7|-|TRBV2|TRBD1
TGTGCCAGCGCGACGGCGGGAAGAGCGGACAGGGGAATCGAGCAGTACTTC
CASATAGRADRGIEQYF
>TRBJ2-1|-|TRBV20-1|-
TGCAGTGCTAGGTCCTGGGGTGCCTACAATGAGCAGTTCTTC
CSARSWGAYNEQFF
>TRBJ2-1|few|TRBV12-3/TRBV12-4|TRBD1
TGTGCCAGCAGCCCCGGGACAGGGATAGGCAATGAGCAGTTCTTC
CASSPGTGIGNEQFF
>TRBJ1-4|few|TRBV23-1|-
TGCGCCAGCTTTACCGGGGGTTGTGAAAAACTGTTTTTT
CASFTGGCEKLFF
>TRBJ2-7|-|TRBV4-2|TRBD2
TGTGCCAGCAGCCAAGAGGGACTAGCGGGAGAAGAATGGCAGTACTTC
CASSQEGLAGEEWQYF
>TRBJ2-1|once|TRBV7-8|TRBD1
TGTGCCAGCAGCCCACAGGGGGTACAGGGTGGGAATGAGCAGTTCTTC
CASSPQGVQGGNEQFF
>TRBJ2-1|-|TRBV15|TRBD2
TGTGCCACCAGCAGGACTAGCGGGAAGTTAATCGATGAGCAGTTCTTC
CATSRTSGKLIDEQFF
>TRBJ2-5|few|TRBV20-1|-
TGCAGTGCTAGACCCAGGGGAGATGAGACCCAGTACTTC
CSARPRGDETQYF
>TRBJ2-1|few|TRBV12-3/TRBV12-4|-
TGTGCCAGCAGTTTATTGTCCAGGGACAATGAGCAGTTCTTC
CASSLLSRDNEQFF
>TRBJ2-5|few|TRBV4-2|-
TGTGCCAGCAGCCAAGGCCACGTAGAAGAGACCCAGTACTTC
CASSQGHVEETQYF
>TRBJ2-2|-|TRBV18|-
TGTGCCAGCTCACCAGGCCAGCATAACACCGGGGAGCTGTTTTTT
CASSPGQHNTGELFF
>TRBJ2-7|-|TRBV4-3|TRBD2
TGCGCCAGCAGCCAAGTAAGCGGGAGCCCTACCTACGAGCAGTACTTC
CASSQVSGSPTYEQYF
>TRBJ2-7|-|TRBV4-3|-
TGCGCCAGCAGCCAAGATTGGGGCAGACTCCCCTACGAGCAGTACTTC
CASSQDWGRLPYEQYF
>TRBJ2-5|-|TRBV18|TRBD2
TGTGCCAGCTCACCACTAGCGGGGGAACCCCAAGAGACCCAGTACTTC
CASSPLAGEPQETQYF
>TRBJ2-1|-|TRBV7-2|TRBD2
TGTGCCAGCAGCACCCGCGGGGGGCTAGCGGGAGGGAAGGGTGAGCAGTTCTTC
CASSTRGGLAGGKGEQFF
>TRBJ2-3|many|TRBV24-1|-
TGTGCCACAGGGGGGAGCACAGATACGCAGTATTTT
CATGGSTDTQYF
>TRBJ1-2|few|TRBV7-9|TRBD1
TGTGCCAGCAGCTGGACAGGGATCAGTGGCTACACCTTC
CASSWTGISGYTF
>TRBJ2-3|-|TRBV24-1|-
TGTGCCACCAGTGACCCTGGGGCCCTTACGCAGTATTTT
CATSDPGALTQYF
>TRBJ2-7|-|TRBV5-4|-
TGTGCCAGCAGCCCCACGGGGGGCCGCGCGTACGAGCAGTACTTC
CASSPTGGRAYEQYF
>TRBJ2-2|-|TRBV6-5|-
TGTGCCAGCAGTTACCGGAGAAGGACAGCGAACACCGGGGAGCTGTTTTTT
CASSYRRRTANTGELFF
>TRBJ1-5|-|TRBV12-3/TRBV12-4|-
TGTGCCAGCAGTCGGGGTCCTGGACAGCCCCAGCATTTT
CASSRGPGQPQHF
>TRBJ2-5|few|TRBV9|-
TGTGCCAGCAGCGTATTTAGGGAGACCCAGTACTTC
CASSVFRETQYF
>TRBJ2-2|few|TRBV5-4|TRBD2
TGTGCCAGCAGCTTGTTCAGCGGGGGGACGTACACCGGGGAGCTGTTTTTT
CASSLFSGGTYTGELFF
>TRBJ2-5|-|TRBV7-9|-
TGTGCCAGCAGCCCCCTCCCGGGGACCCAGTACTTC
CASSPLPGTQYF
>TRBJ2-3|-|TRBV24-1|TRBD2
TGTGCCACCAGTGATTTAACTAGCGGGGAAAGCACAGATACGCAGTATTTT
CATSDLTSGESTDTQYF
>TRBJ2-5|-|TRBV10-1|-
TGCGCCAGCAGTGAGTCGAAAGAAGAGGGGGAGACCCAGTACTTC
CASSESKEEGETQYF
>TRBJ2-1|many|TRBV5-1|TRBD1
TGCGCCAGCAGCTTGGAAGGGACAGGTCGTCGGGACTCCTACAATGAGCAGTTCTTC
CASSLEGTGRRDSYNEQFF
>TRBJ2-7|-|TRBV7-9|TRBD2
TGTGCCAGCAGCTCCTCGGGACTAGCGGAGGGATCCTACGAGCAGTACTTC
CASSSSGLAEGSYEQYF
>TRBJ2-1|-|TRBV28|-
TGTGCCAGCAGTTTAAGGCTAGCGACCTACAATGAGCAGTTCTTC
CASSLRLATYNEQFF
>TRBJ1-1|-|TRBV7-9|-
TGTGCCAGCAGCTTAGAAGCGAACACTGAAGCTTTCTTT
CASSLEANTEAFF
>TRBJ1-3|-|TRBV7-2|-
TGTGCCAGCAGCCGGAGAAGAGGGAAGACGGGAAACACCATATATTTT
CASSRRRGKTGNTIYF
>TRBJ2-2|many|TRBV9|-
TGTGCCAGCAGCGTAGTTGGGGGGATGTCGGCCGGGGAGCTGTTTTTT
CASSVVGGMSAGELFF
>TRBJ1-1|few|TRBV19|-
TGTGCCAGTAGTATGGGCGGTTCAATGGCTTTCTTT
CASSMGGSMAFF
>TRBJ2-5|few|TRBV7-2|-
TGTGCCAGCAGCTTAGTTGGCGGGGAAGAGACCCAGTACTTC
CASSLVGGEETQYF
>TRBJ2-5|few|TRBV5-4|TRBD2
TGTGCCAGCAGCTTGGTGGCGGGAGGGCCAGAGACCCAGTACTTC
CASSLVAGGPETQYF
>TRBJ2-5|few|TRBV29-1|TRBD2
TGCAGCGTTGGACTAGCGGGAGGAGGGGAGACCCAGTACTTC
CSVGLAGGGETQYF
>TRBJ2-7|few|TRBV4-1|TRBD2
TGCGCCAGCAGCCAAGATGGGACTCTTTTTAGCGGGAGATACGAGCAGTACTTC
CASSQDGTLFSGRYEQYF
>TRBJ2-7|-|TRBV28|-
TGTGCCAGCAGTTTTGGCTGGGGCGAGCAGTACTTC
CASSFGWGEQYF
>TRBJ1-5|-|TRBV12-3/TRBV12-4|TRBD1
TGTGCCAGCAGTTTAAGGACAGGGGGCAGGAGCAATCAGCCCCAGCATTTT
CASSLRTGGRSNQPQHF
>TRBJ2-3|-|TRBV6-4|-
TGTGCCAGCAGTGACTCCCCGTCTAGCACAGATACGCAGTATTTT
CASSDSPSSTDTQYF
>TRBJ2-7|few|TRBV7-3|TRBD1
TGTGCCAGCAGCTTAAGCGGGACAGGGCAATACGAGCAGTACTTC
CASSLSGTGQYEQYF
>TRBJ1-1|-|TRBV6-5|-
TGTGCCAGCAGTTACGGCCAGGTGAACACTGAAGCTTTCTTT
CASSYGQVNTEAFF
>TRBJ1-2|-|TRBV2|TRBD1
TGTGCCAGCAGTGAGGGGACAGGGGGTGTCTATGGCTACACCTTC
CASSEGTGGVYGYTF
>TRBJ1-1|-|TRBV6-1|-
TGTGCCAGCAGGTCTTCGACAGCTGAAGCTTTCTTT
CASRSSTAEAFF
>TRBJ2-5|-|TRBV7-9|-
TGTGCCAGCAGCTTAGCGATGGGCTCCCAAGAGACCCAGTACTTC
CASSLAMGSQETQYF
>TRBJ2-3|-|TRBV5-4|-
TGTGCCAGCAGCCGGACAGCGGTAGCGGCCGATACGCAGTATTTT
CASSRTAVAADTQYF
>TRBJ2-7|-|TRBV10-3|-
TGTGCCATCAGTACCGACGCCTACGAGCAGTACTTC
CAISTDAYEQYF
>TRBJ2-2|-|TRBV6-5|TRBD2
TGTGCCAGCAGTTTTGGTAGCGGGGCCGGGGAGCTGTTTTTT
CASSFGSGAGELFF